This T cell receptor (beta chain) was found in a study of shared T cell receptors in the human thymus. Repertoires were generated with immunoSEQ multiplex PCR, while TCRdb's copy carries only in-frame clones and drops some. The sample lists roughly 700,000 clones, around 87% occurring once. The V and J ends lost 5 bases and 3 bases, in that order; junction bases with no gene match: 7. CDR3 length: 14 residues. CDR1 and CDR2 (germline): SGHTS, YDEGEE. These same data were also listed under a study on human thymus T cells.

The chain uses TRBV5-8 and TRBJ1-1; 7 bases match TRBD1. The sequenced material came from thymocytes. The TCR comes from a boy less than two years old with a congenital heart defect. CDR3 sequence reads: CASSSGGADTEAFF. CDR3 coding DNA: TGTGCCAGCAGTTCAGGGGGAGCGGACACTGAAGCTTTCTTT.